This TCR beta chain originates from a study of T cell responses to AZD1222 COVID-19 vaccine. General study findings and limits: Baseline seropositives among AZD1222 recipients totaled only five to seven. Mostly white British, mostly female donors; authors suggested clonal diversity may be underestimated. Receipt of two AZD1222 doses was followed by a rise in Spike-specific TCR breadth and depth.

The analysis combined second doses at about 4 or about 12 weeks. V was clipped by 1 base and J by 5 bases, with 11 bases between them. Germline CDR1 reads LGHNA; CDR2 reads YNFKEQ. This CDR3 region has 14 residues. Here immunoSEQ multiplex PCR was the method, and the copy in TCRdb shows in-frame clones only, minus some. Of about 160,000 clones listed, approximately 87% are singletons. Remarks on this clone: Its antigen is still unknown.

The chain has TRBV4-2 and TRBJ1-1; D is unclear. The source was peripheral blood, collected 28 days after the second AZD1222 dose. The TCR was taken from an adult who received the AZD1222 COVID-19 vaccine. The CDR3, as DNA: TGTGCCAGCAGCCAAGTTAGGTTAGGGACTGAAGCTTTCTTT. It translates to CASSQVRLGTEAFF.